This T cell receptor beta chain came from a study of T cell responses to AZD1222 COVID-19 vaccine. The wider study: Timing groups of about 4 and about 12 weeks for second doses were pooled. Study outcomes and limitations: Following two doses of AZD1222, Spike-specific TCR breadth and depth rose.

This CDR3 contains 12 residues. Trimming cost V 1 base and J 6 bases, with 7 bases left between them. Germline CDR1 and CDR2: SEHNR and FQNEAQ (reference sequence). Some clones are missing from TCRdb's copy, which holds only in-frame ones; the method was immunoSEQ multiplex PCR. The table records more than 75,000 clones, 85% to 90% of them present only once. As concerns this clone: Its antigen is as yet unknown.

This sample comprised peripheral blood, obtained on day 0 of AZD1222 vaccination. This clonotype originated in an adult in good health. This rearrangement joins TRBV7-9 to TRBJ2-7; D call uncertain. The CDR3 DNA sequence: TGTGCCAGCAGCTTAGGTCCTGCCGAGCAGTACTTC. It is translated as CASSLGPAEQYF.